This T cell receptor (beta chain) was captured in a study of blood T cell repertoires in COVID-19. Study information: The United States, Italy and Spain were the sources of the acute and convalescent COVID-19 samples. From T cells, B-cell-depleted T cells, or PBMCs came the material, which was cDNA or gDNA.

Authors' methods: Scientists estimated how many nucleated cells there were by amplifying reference gene primers. The table came from immunoSEQ multiplex PCR; TCRdb's copy has only in-frame clones and leaves some out. That table furnishes V, J and clone size, whereas the DNA furnished D and trimming. This sample has 230,000 or so clones, with about 88% found just once. J lost 7 bases, V lost 7 bases, and 5 bases had no gene match. The germline CDR1 and CDR2 sequences are MNHEY and SMNVEV (reference sequence). The CDR3 loop spans 12 amino acids. The sequencing sample was made of peripheral blood. V and J are TRBV27 and TRBJ1-2, with 8 bases matching TRBD1. The TCR was taken from a woman aged 40 to 55 who had recovered from COVID-19. CDR3 residues: CASKPGGGGYTF. CDR3 sequence (DNA): TGTGCCAGCAAACCAGGGGGCGGTGGCTACACCTTC.